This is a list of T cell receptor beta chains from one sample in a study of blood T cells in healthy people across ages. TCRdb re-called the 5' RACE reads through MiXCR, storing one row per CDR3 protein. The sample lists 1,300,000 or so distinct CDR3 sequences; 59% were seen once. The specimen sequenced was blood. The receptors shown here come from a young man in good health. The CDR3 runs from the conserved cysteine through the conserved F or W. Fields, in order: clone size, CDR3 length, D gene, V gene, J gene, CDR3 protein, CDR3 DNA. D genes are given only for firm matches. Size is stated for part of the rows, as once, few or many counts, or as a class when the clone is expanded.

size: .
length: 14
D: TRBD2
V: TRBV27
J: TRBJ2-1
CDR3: CASSYGTKNNEQFF
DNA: TGTGCCAGCAGCTACGGGACTAAGAACAATGAGCAGTTCTTC

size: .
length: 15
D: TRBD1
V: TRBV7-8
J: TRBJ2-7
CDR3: CASSFVTGGGYEQYF
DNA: TGTGCCAGCAGCTTTGTTACAGGGGGCGGCTACGAGCAGTACTTC

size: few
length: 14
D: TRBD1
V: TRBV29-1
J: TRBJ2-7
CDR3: CSVEGTTGDYEQYF
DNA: TGCAGCGTTGAAGGAACGACAGGGGACTACGAGCAGTACTTC

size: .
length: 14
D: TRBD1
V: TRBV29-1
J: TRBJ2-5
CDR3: CSVEVGLRGETQYF
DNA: TGCAGCGTTGAGGTTGGGCTCAGGGGGGAGACCCAGTACTTC

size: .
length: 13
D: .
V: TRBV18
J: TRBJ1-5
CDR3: CASSVDKNQPQHF
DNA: TGTGCCAGCTCAGTTGACAAAAATCAGCCCCAGCATTTT

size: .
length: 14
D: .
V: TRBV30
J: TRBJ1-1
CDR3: CAWSEEGLNTEAFF
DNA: TGTGCCTGGAGTGAGGAGGGCTTGAACACTGAAGCTTTCTTT

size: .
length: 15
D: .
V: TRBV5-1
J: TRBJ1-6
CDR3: CASSLGTDNVSPLHF
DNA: TGCGCCAGCAGCTTGGGGACTGACAATGTATCACCCCTCCACTTT

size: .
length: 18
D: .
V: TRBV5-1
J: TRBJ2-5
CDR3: CASSLVFSAGPRQETQYF
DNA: TGCGCCAGCAGCTTGGTCTTTAGCGCTGGGCCGAGACAAGAGACCCAGTACTTC

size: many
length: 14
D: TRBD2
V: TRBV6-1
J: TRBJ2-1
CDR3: CASSEARGGNEQFF
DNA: TGTGCCAGCAGTGAAGCGCGGGGGGGCAATGAGCAGTTCTTC

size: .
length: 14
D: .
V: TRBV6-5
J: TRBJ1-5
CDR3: CASRFKGSNQPQHF
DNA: TGTGCCAGCAGGTTCAAGGGTAGCAATCAGCCCCAGCATTTT

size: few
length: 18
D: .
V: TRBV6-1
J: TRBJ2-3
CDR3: CASSRQEGAGVRTDTQYF
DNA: TGTGCCAGCAGTAGACAGGAGGGGGCGGGGGTACGCACAGATACGCAGTATTTT

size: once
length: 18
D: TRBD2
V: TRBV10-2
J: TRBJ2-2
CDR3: CASSEEGWRGRTTGELFF
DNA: TGCGCCAGCAGTGAAGAGGGTTGGCGGGGGAGAACTACCGGGGAGCTGTTTTTT

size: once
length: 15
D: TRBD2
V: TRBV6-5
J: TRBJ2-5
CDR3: CASSWLAGDQETQYF
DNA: TGTGCCAGCAGTTGGCTAGCGGGAGACCAAGAGACCCAGTACTTC

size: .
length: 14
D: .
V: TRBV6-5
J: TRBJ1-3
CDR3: CASSYGRGGNTIYF
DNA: TGTGCCAGCAGTTACGGGCGGGGAGGAAACACCATATATTTT

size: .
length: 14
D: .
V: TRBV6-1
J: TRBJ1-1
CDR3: CASRATGTNTEAFF
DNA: TGTGCCAGCAGGGCGACAGGAACTAACACTGAAGCTTTCTTT

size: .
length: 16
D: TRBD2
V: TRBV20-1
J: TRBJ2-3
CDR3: CSARSRVAGLAHTQYF
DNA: TGCAGTGCTAGAAGTAGAGTAGCGGGACTGGCTCATACGCAGTATTTT

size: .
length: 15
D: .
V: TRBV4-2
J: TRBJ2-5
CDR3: CASSQPGRNQETQYF
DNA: TGTGCCAGCAGCCAGCCCGGACGGAACCAAGAGACCCAGTACTTC

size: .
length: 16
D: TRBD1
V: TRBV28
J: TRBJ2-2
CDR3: CASSGDREKDIGELFF
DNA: TGTGCCAGCAGTGGCGACAGGGAAAAGGACATCGGGGAGCTGTTTTTT

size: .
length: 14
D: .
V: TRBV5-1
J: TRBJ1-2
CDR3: CASTPDPLGFGYTF
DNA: TGCGCCAGCACCCCGGACCCTCTCGGTTTTGGCTACACCTTC

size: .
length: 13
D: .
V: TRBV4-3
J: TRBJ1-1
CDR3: CASSQDRGPEAFF
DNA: TGCGCCAGCAGCCAAGATCGGGGTCCTGAAGCTTTCTTT

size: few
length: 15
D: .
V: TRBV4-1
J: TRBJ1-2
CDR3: CASSQERGANYGYTF
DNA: TGCGCCAGCAGCCAAGAGCGCGGAGCTAACTATGGCTACACCTTC

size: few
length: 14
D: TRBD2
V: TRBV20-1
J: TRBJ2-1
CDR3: CSARDLLAGNEQFF
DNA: TGCAGTGCTAGAGATCTCCTAGCGGGAAATGAGCAGTTCTTC

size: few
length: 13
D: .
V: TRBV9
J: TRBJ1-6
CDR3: CASSVTENSPLHF
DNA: TGTGCCAGCAGCGTAACGGAAAATTCACCCCTCCACTTT

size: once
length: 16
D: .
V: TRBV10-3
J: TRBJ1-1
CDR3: CAISGTVTRQGTEAFF
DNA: TGTGCCATCAGTGGGACAGTGACTCGCCAGGGGACTGAAGCTTTCTTT

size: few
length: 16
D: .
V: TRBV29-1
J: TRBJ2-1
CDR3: CSVEDNGLGWINEQFF
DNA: TGCAGCGTTGAAGATAATGGGTTGGGGTGGATCAATGAGCAGTTCTTC

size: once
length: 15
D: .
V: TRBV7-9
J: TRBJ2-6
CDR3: CARSLPASGANVLTF
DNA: TGTGCCAGAAGCCTTCCAGCCTCTGGGGCCAACGTCCTGACTTTC

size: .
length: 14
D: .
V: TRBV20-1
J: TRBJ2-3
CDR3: CSARGDSNTDTQYF
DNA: TGCAGTGCTAGAGGGGACTCTAACACAGATACGCAGTATTTT

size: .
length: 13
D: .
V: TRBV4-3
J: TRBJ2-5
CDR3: CASSHRLGYKQYF
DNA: TGCGCCAGCAGCCACCGACTTGGCTACAAGCAGTACTTC

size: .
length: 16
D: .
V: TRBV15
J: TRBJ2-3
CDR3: CATSRKPSGITDTQYF
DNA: TGTGCCACCAGCAGAAAACCAAGCGGAATCACAGATACGCAGTATTTT

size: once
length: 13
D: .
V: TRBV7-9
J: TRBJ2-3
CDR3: CASSSRAPDTQYF
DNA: TGTGCCAGCAGCTCCCGCGCACCAGATACGCAGTATTTT